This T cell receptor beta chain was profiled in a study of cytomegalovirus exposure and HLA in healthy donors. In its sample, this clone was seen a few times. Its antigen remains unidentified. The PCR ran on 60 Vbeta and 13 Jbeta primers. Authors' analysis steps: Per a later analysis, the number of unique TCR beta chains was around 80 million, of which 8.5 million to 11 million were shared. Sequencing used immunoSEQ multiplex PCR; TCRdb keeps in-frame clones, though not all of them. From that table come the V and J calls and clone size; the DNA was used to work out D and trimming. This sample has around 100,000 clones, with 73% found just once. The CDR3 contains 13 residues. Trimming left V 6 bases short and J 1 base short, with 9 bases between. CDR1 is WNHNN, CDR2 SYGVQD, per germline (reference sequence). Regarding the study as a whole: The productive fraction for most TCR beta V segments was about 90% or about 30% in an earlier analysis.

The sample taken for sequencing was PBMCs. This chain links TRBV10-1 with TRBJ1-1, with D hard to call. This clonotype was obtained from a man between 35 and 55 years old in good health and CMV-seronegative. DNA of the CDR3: TGCGCCAGCAGGGATTGGAGGAACACTGAAGCTTTCTTT. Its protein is CASRDWRNTEAFF.